The subject of this entry is one T cell receptor beta chain. The junction shows a germline mismatch at one end, possibly a read error. The read ends 3 residues shy of where the CDR3 ends; the end is completed using the germline J gene. This entry comes from a study of T cell clonality in common variable immunodeficiency. Method: immunoSEQ multiplex PCR; TCRdb's copy keeps in-frame clones and lacks some. Listed for the sample are approximately 46,000 clones, none seen a single time. This CDR3 has 17 amino acids. Sequencing was carried out using peripheral blood mononuclear cells. This chain connects TRBV5-3 to TRBJ2-4; TRBD1 matches at 12 bases. TRBV5-3 is an open reading frame whose function is uncertain. The sequence came from a person aged 18-70 years in good health. The CDR3 region is CATSWGGTGGEGVIQYF. The CDR3 DNA, read in part, is TGTGCCACAAGCTGGGGGGGGACAGGGGGCGAGGGTGTCATT.